This T cell receptor (beta chain) appears in the sequencing data of a study of human T cells and chemical hapten exposure. For the study at large: Patches with 0.01% DPC went on the upper back, and the tests were read at 6 days.

TCRdb used MiXCR to reprocess the RACE reads, holding one entry per CDR3 protein. The table shows 85,000 or so distinct CDR3 sequences, with 11% occurring only once. The germline gives CDR1 SGHAT, CDR2 FQNNGV. V dropped 5 bases and J dropped 3 bases, with 25 bases sitting between them. The CDR3 has 18 residues. This clonotype was counted once. A read error is possible here, since a much larger clone lies one base away. The time point is: patch test 2, 6 weeks after DPC sensitization. Treatment specified: therapeutic diphenylcyclopropenone sensitization with weekly scalp DPC. The sample consisted of whole blood, taken in connection with sensitization to the hapten diphenylcyclopropenone (DPC). The chain has TRBV11-2 and TRBJ2-5; D is possibly TRBD2 (5 bases). The receptor was derived from a man younger than 35 with alopecia areata. Some clones in this sample may be carry-over from other donors' samples. CDR3 loop: CASSPRNPDFALEETQYF. The CDR3 DNA sequence: TGTGCCAGCAGCCCCAGAAACCCGGACTTCGCCCTCGAAGAGACCCAGTACTTC.